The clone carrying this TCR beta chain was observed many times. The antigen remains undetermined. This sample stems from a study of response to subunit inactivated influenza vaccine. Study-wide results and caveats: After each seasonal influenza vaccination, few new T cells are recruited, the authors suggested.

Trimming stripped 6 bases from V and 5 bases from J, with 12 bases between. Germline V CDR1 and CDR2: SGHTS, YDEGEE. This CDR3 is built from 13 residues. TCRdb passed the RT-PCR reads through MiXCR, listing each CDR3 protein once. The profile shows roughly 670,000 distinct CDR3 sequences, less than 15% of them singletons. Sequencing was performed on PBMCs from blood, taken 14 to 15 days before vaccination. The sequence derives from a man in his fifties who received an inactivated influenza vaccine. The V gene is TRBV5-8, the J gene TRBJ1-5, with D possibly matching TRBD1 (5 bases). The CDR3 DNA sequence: TGTGCCAGCATCCTCCCGGGGGATCAGCCCCAGCATTTT. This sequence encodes CASILPGDQPQHF.